Below, one T cell receptor (beta chain) is given with its context. Its antigen remains unidentified. A second PCR, run for about 7 to 11 cycles, used a sample-barcoded 5' primer plus a J-beta primer mix. Using its own MiXCR run on the 5' RACE reads, TCRdb lists one record per CDR3 protein. The data hold 1,300,000 or so distinct CDR3 sequences, with approximately 60% observed a single time. This sample stems from a study of blood T cells in healthy people across ages. Study results and caveats: There was a strong correlation between TCR beta diversity and naive T cell percentage.

CDR1 is MNHEY, CDR2 SVGAGI, per germline. This CDR3 contains 14 residues. With 2 bases removed from V and 5 bases from J, the gap between germline ends came to 10 bases. Sample: blood. The TCR was taken from a man aged 18-30 years in good health. The chain has TRBV6-5 and TRBJ1-5, with D perhaps matching TRBD1 (6 bases). This chain's CDR3 is CASSYVSGDQPQHF. CDR3 in DNA: TGTGCCAGCAGTTACGTCTCAGGGGATCAGCCCCAGCATTTT.